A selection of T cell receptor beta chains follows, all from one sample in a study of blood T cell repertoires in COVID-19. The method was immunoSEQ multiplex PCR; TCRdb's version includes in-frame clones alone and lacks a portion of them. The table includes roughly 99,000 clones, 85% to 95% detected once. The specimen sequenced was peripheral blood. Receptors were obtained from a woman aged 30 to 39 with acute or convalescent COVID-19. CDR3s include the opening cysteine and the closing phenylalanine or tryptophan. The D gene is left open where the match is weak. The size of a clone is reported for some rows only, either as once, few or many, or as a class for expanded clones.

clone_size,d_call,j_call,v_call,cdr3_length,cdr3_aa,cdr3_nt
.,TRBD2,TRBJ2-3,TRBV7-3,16,CASSSPGTSGTDTQYF,TGTGCCAGCAGCTCTCCCGGGACTAGCGGCACAGATACGCAGTATTTT
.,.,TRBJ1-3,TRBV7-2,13,CASSLVPGNTIYF,TGTGCCAGCAGCTTAGTTCCAGGAAACACCATATATTTT
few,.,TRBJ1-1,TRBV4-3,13,CASSQDRDTEAFF,TGCGCCAGCAGCCAAGATCGGGACACTGAAGCTTTCTTT
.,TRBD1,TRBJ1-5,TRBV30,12,CAWSLDRVNQHF,TGTGCCTGGAGTTTGGACAGGGTGAACCAGCATTTT
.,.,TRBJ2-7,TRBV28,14,CASTQTTWGVEQYF,TGTGCCAGCACTCAGACTACCTGGGGAGTCGAGCAGTACTTC
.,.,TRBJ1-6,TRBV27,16,CASRRGVRSGDSPLHF,TGTGCCAGCAGGCGGGGAGTCAGGTCTGGGGATTCACCCCTCCACTTT
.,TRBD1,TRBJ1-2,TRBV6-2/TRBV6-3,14,CASSYSDRGGGYTF,TGTGCCAGCAGTTACTCGGACAGGGGAGGAGGCTACACCTTC
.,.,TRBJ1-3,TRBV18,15,CASSGSGYPGNTIYF,TGTGCCAGCTCCGGGTCGGGTTACCCTGGAAACACCATATATTTT
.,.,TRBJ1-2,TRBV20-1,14,CSASIQERAYGYTF,TGCAGTGCTAGTATCCAGGAGAGGGCCTATGGCTACACCTTC
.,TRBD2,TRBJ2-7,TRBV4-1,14,CASSQDRLAGVSPF,TGCGCCAGCAGCCAAGATCGACTAGCGGGAGTCTCCCCCTTC
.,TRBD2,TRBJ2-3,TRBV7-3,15,CASSLTSGTPDTQYF,TGTGCCAGCAGCTTAACCAGCGGGACCCCAGATACGCAGTATTTT
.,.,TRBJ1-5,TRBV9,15,CASSLLGGSNQPQHF,TGTGCCAGCAGCCTTCTTGGGGGGAGCAATCAGCCCCAGCATTTT